The 22 T cell receptor beta chains reported below all come from one sample, sequenced in a study of spatial heterogeneity in lung cancer. Whole-study findings and limits: Higher tumor mutation counts went along with higher counts of expanded intratumoral alpha and beta TCRs.

Which antigens these TCRs recognize remains unknown. The time point denotes: sample taken at primary tumor resection. TCRdb called the 5' RACE reads again in MiXCR, with one record for every CDR3 protein. Of approximately 9,700 distinct CDR3 sequences listed, 9.5% to 15% are singletons. Sequencing used lung tumor tissue, obtained at surgery. The receptors shown here come from a male donor with early-stage non-small cell lung cancer.

This clonotype is medium-sized in the sample. This chain connects TRBV27 to TRBJ1-5, with D perhaps TRBD1 (5 bases). CDR1 and CDR2 (germline): MNHEY, SMNVEV (reference sequence). This CDR3 region has 15 residues. The ends were cut back, 4 bases at V and 7 bases at J, with 17 bases in the middle. The CDR3 DNA reads TGTGCCAGCAGTTCGTCCGGGACGGCCAGGCAGCCCCAGCATTTT. Protein product: CASSSSGTARQPQHF.

This clonotype was recorded many times. V and J are TRBV3-1 and TRBJ2-1; the match to TRBD2 covers 10 bases. Germline CDR1 LGHDT, CDR2 YNNKEL (reference sequence). The CDR3 extends over 15 amino acids. Germline trimming cut 5 bases from V and 6 bases from J; bases unmatched to any gene: 7. The CDR3 protein is CASSWTSGGGNEQFF. As DNA, the CDR3 is TGTGCCAGCAGCTGGACTAGCGGAGGGGGCAATGAGCAGTTCTTC.

This clonotype appeared many times. This chain joins TRBV7-9 and TRBJ1-1, with D perhaps matching TRBD1 (6 bases). The CDR3 length is 14 residues. The germline gives CDR1 SEHNR, CDR2 FQNEAQ (reference sequence). Trimming shortened V by 2 bases and J by 5 bases, and 12 bases separated the two germline ends. The CDR3 spells CASSLHIGTTEAFF. The CDR3 DNA reads as TGTGCCAGCAGCTTACACATTGGGACAACTGAAGCTTTCTTT.

This clonotype was seen a single time. V usage is TRBV12-3 or TRBV12-4 and J usage is TRBJ2-3; D is unresolved. The CDR3 is 12 amino acids. The V end was cut by 8 bases, the J end by 3 bases, with 9 bases between. CDR3 coding DNA: TGTGCCAGCGACACTGGAACAGATACGCAGTATTTT. It is translated as CASDTGTDTQYF.

This clonotype has ten or more counts. The rearrangement joins TRBV5-1 to TRBJ2-3; D is ambiguous. Trimming cost V 4 bases and J 0 bases, with 15 bases left between them. CDR1 and CDR2 from the germline V gene are SGHRS and YFSETQ. The CDR3 runs to 16 residues. CDR3 loop: CASSPGRYTSTDTQYF. For the CDR3, the DNA is TGCGCCAGCAGCCCCGGGCGATACACTAGCACAGATACGCAGTATTTT. The whole variable domain, remainder taken from reference TRBV5-1 and TRBJ2-3, is KAGVTQTPRYLIKTRGQQVTLSCSPISGHRSVSWYQQTPGQGLQFLFEYFSETQRNKGNFPGRFSGRQFSNSRSEMNVSTLELGDSALYLCASSPGRYTSTDTQYFGPGTRLTVL.

This clonotype appeared many times. The chain has TRBV3-1 and TRBJ2-1; 8 nucleotides match TRBD2. CDR1 is LGHDT and CDR2 is YNNKEL in the germline V gene (reference sequence). The junction had 5 bases not matched to a gene; V was cut back by 1 base and J by 3 bases. This CDR3 has 16 amino acids. This chain's CDR3 is CASSQVGLASYNEQFF. The CDR3 bases are TGTGCCAGCAGCCAAGTCGGACTAGCAAGCTACAATGAGCAGTTCTTC.

Many counts were recorded for this clonotype. The rearrangement uses TRBV13 and TRBJ2-4; a weak D match, TRBD1 (5 bases). V lost 2 bases and J 6 bases, leaving 20 bases between the germline ends. Germline V gene lookup returns CDR1 PRHDT and CDR2 FYEKMQ (reference sequence). The CDR3 is 17 amino acids. The CDR3 sequence is CASSLKAVLGRGNIQYF. Here the CDR3 DNA reads TGTGCCAGCAGCTTAAAGGCTGTTTTGGGGCGCGGAAACATTCAGTACTTC. The entire variable domain, with the rest obtained from reference TRBV13 and TRBJ2-4, is as follows: AAGVIQSPRHLIKEKRETATLKCYPIPRHDTVYWYQQGPGQDPQFLISFYEKMQSDKGSIPDRFSAQQFSDYHSELNMSSLELGDSALYFCASSLKAVLGRGNIQYFGAGTRLSVL.

This clonotype has only a few counts. CDR3 DNA sequence: TGTGCCATCAGTGAGGGGAAAGGGTTGGACGAGCAGTACTTC. It yields the protein CAISEGKGLDEQYF. The chain recombines TRBV10-3 with TRBJ2-7, with D uncertain. Germline V gene sequence: CDR1 ENHRY, CDR2 SYGVKD. Trimming removed 2 bases at V and 5 bases at J, with 13 bases between. This CDR3 has 14 residues.

At least ten counts were recorded for this clonotype. The V and J genes are TRBV29-1 and TRBJ1-2, with 8 nucleotides matching TRBD1. Germline V gene sequence: CDR1 SQVTM, CDR2 ANQGSEA. This CDR3 has 15 residues. The ends lost 5 bases at V and 8 bases at J; junction bases unmatched: 16. The CDR3 sequence is CSVLAGTGSLRGYTF. DNA of the CDR3: TGCAGCGTTCTAGCCGGGACAGGTTCGTTGCGAGGCTACACCTTC.

This clonotype is termed medium-sized. At one boundary the junction diverges from the germline segment, which might be a read error. The chain is built from TRBV11-3 and TRBJ2-2; D may be TRBD1 (5 bases). The germline gives CDR1 SGHNT, CDR2 YENEEA. This CDR3 spans 14 amino acids. The CDR3 DNA sequence: TGTGCCAGCAGCCTGGGGCCGAAAACCGGGGAGCTGTTTTTT. Protein sequence: CASSLGPKTGELFF. Supplemented by reference TRBV11-3 and TRBJ2-2, the full variable domain reads EAGVVQSPRYKIIEKKQPVAFWCNPISGHNTLYWYLQNLGQGPELLIRYENEEAVDDSQLPKDRFSAERLKGVDSTLKIQPAELGDSAVYLCASSLGPKTGELFFGEGSRLTVL.

Sample share makes this clonotype medium-sized (0.01 to 0.1%). The chain combines TRBV7-6 with TRBJ2-1, with 9 bases matching TRBD2. Germline V lookup: CDR1 SGHVS, CDR2 FNYEAQ. V dropped 1 base and J dropped 6; count of bases not matched to a gene: 1. This CDR3 has 14 residues. The CDR3 DNA reads as TGTGCCAGCAGCTTAGGACTAGCGGTCAATGAGCAGTTCTTC. It codes for CASSLGLAVNEQFF. Using reference TRBV7-6 and TRBJ2-1 for the parts outside the CDR3, the full variable domain is GAGVSQSPRYKVTKRGQDVALRCDPISGHVSLYWYRQALGQGPEFLTYFNYEAQQDKSGLPNDRFSAERPEGSISTLTIQRTEQRDSAMYRCASSLGLAVNEQFFGPGTRLTVL.

This clonotype was seen at least ten times. This chain connects TRBV5-1 to TRBJ1-1, with D hard to call. This CDR3 comprises 14 residues. Germline CDR1 is SGHRS and CDR2 is YFSETQ. Trimming removed 4 bases at V and 0 bases at J, with 10 bases between. CDR3 residues: CASSLGGLNTEAFF. The CDR3 DNA reads TGCGCCAGCAGCCTGGGAGGACTGAACACTGAAGCTTTCTTT.

This clonotype was detected ten times or more. CDR3 sequence reads: CASSPTPGGEQYF. The CDR3 coding sequence is TGCGCCAGCAGCCCAACCCCCGGGGGCGAGCAGTACTTC. The genes are TRBV4-1 and TRBJ2-7; possible D gene TRBD2, 6 bases. V was cut by 4 bases and J by 6 bases, with 13 bases left in between. The CDR3 runs 13 residues. Germline lookup yields CDR1 MGHRA and CDR2 YSYEKL.

The table lists this clonotype with many counts. This chain joins TRBV5-1 and TRBJ2-1; 8 positions agree with TRBD2. CDR1 and CDR2 from the germline V gene are SGHRS and YFSETQ. CDR3 length equals 13 residues. V shed 4 bases, J shed 10 bases, and the junction held 7 bases outside the gene matches. In nucleotides, the CDR3 is TGCGCCAGCAGCGGGGGACTAGGGCAGGAGCAGTTCTTC. Encoded protein: CASSGGLGQEQFF. Full variable domain (outside the CDR3, taken from reference TRBV5-1 and TRBJ2-1): KAGVTQTPRYLIKTRGQQVTLSCSPISGHRSVSWYQQTPGQGLQFLFEYFSETQRNKGNFPGRFSGRQFSNSRSEMNVSTLELGDSALYLCASSGGLGQEQFFGPGTRLTVL.

By proportion, this clonotype is medium-sized. This chain uses TRBV6-2 or TRBV6-3 with TRBJ2-1; TRBD2 agrees at 8 bases. Germline V CDR1 and CDR2: MNHEY, SVGEGT. CDR3 size: 15 residues. V shed 7 bases and J 1 base; nucleotides not matched to a gene: 6. CDR3 sequence reads: CASTLKRESYNEQFF. The CDR3 DNA reads as TGTGCCAGCACCCTAAAGCGGGAGTCCTACAATGAGCAGTTCTTC.

The chain joins TRBV12-3 or TRBV12-4 to TRBJ2-7, with TRBD1 matching over 9 bases. The CDR3 covers 13 residues. The trim removed 6 bases at V and 7 bases at J, leaving 7 bases unmatched. The CDR3 here is CASRRTGAGEQYF. The CDR3 nucleotides read TGTGCCAGCAGAAGGACAGGGGCGGGAGAGCAGTACTTC.

As DNA, the CDR3 is TGCAGCGTTGAACCCGGGACTTTACAAGAGACCCAGTACTTC. Its protein is CSVEPGTLQETQYF. This sequence joins TRBV29-1 and TRBJ2-5; a weak D match, TRBD2 (6 bases). The germline V gene has CDR1 SQVTM and CDR2 ANQGSEA. The CDR3 is 14 amino acids. V was cut by 2 bases and J by 2 bases, with 12 bases left in between. The complete variable domain, with remaining parts taken from reference TRBV29-1 and TRBJ2-5, reads SAVISQKPSRDICQRGTSLTIQCQVDSQVTMMFWYRQQPGQSLTLIATANQGSEATYESGFVIDKFPISRPNLTFSTLTVSNMSPEDSSIYLCSVEPGTLQETQYFGPGTRLLVL.

CDR3 protein: CASSFGTDYEQYV. CDR3 coding DNA: TGTGCCAGCAGCTTCGGGACGGACTACGAGCAGTACGTC. V gene TRBV11-2 combines with J gene TRBJ2-7, with D tentatively TRBD1 or TRBD2 (5 bases each). Germline values: CDR1 SGHAT, CDR2 FQNNGV. The ends were cut back, 3 bases at V and 3 bases at J, with 9 bases in the middle. This CDR3 is 13 amino acids long.

The V call is TRBV30, the J call TRBJ1-5; tentatively, D is TRBD1 (6 bases). CDR3 length: 14 residues. V lost 0 bases and J lost 5, with 11 bases in between. Germline-derived CDR1 and CDR2 are GTSNPN and SVGIG (reference sequence). The CDR3 loop is CAWSVSGGDQPQHF. The CDR3 region has the DNA TGTGCCTGGAGTGTATCGGGGGGCGATCAGCCCCAGCATTTT.

The sample holds many counts of this clonotype. The CDR3 bases are TGTGCCAGCCTGGAGACTAGCGGGAACAATGAGCAGTTCTTC. Translation gives CASLETSGNNEQFF. J is TRBJ2-1 and V is TRBV7-9, with 11 nucleotides matching TRBD2. Germline-derived CDR1 and CDR2 are SEHNR and FQNEAQ (reference sequence). This CDR3 spans 14 amino acids. Trimming cost V 8 bases and J 5 bases; bases outside gene matches: 5.

This clonotype was picked up many times. The chain has TRBV29-1 and TRBJ2-2, with 8 bases lining up with TRBD1. The CDR3 is 14 amino acids. CDR1 and CDR2 from the germline V gene are SQVTM and ANQGSEA. V shed 3 bases and J 5 bases; nucleotides not matched to a gene: 5. For the CDR3, the DNA is TGCAGCGTTGAGGGGAGACAGGGGACCGGGGAGCTGTTTTTT. It specifies CSVEGRQGTGELFF.

At least ten counts were recorded for this clonotype. This sequence joins TRBV3-1 and TRBJ2-4; no firm D call. V was pared by 0 bases and J by 0 bases, with 9 bases between. Germline CDR1 and CDR2: LGHDT and YNNKEL (reference sequence). The CDR3 runs 16 residues. CDR3 DNA sequence: TGTGCCAGCAGCCAAGAGGCCCTCCAAGCCAAAAACATTCAGTACTTC. Translating it yields CASSQEALQAKNIQYF. The variable domain in full, with the rest retrieved from reference TRBV3-1 and TRBJ2-4, is DTAVSQTPKYLVTQMGNDKSIKCEQNLGHDTMYWYKQDSKKFLKIMFSYNNKELIINETVPNRFSPKSPDKAHLNLHINSLELGDSAVYFCASSQEALQAKNIQYFGAGTRLSVL.